This entry is about one TCR delta chain. Its antigen remains unidentified. Extracted RNA was reverse transcribed into cDNA. Multiplex PCR used pooled V-gene forward primers and a constant-region reverse primer to amplify CDR3s. TCRdb re-identified clones in the multiplex PCR reads via CATT. The table records approximately 25,000 delta-chain clones, over 25% of them present only once. This entry comes from a study of Vδ1+ human thymocytes. Regarding the study as a whole: TRG sequences recurred across donors, whereas TRD sequences stayed essentially private. Highly polyclonal TRG and TRD repertoires with Gaussian CDR3 length distributions appeared in thymus.

Germline CDR1 is TSWWSYY and CDR2 is QGS. V lost 1 base to trimming and J lost 8 bases; unmatched junction nucleotides: 11. This CDR3 is built from 17 residues. Sequencing was carried out using Vdelta1+ gamma-delta thymocytes from the thymus. Subset denoted: FACS-sorted CD3+ TCRalphabeta- TCRVdelta1+ TCRVdelta2- thymocytes. The sequence was collected from a boy less than two years old who had congenital heart surgery. The chain combines TRDV1 with TRDJ1; TRDD3 agrees at 12 bases. CDR3 amino acids: CALGEQTAGGYESKLIF. The CDR3 bases are TGTGCTCTTGGGGAACAAACGGCTGGGGGATACGAATCCAAACTCATCTTT.